Listed below are T cell receptor beta chains from one sample, sequenced in a study of shared T cell receptors in the human thymus. Libraries were prepared by immunoSEQ multiplex PCR; TCRdb keeps only in-frame clonotypes and omits some of them. The sample holds 650,000 to 950,000 clones, roughly 85% seen once. The same sample was also studied in work on human thymus T cells.

Sequenced sample: thymocytes. These receptors were taken from a girl under three years old with a congenital heart defect. Both conserved end residues are part of each CDR3. A D gene is named only where the DNA matches it firmly. Clone size appears in some rows only: once, few, many, or a class for an expanded clone.

>NA|NA|TRBJ1-5|TRBV9
CASSVQGSNQPQHF
TGTGCCAGCAGCGTCCAGGGGTCCAATCAGCCCCAGCATTTT
>NA|NA|TRBJ1-1|TRBV4-1
CASSQVQKNTEAFF
TGCGCCAGCAGCCAAGTACAGAAAAACACTGAAGCTTTCTTT
>TRBD1|NA|TRBJ2-1|TRBV28
CASSYRGPKNNEQFF
TGTGCCAGCAGTTACAGGGGGCCAAAAAACAATGAGCAGTTCTTC
>TRBD1|NA|TRBJ2-3|TRBV5-1
CASSQRRTGNTDTQYF
TGCGCCAGCAGCCAACGTAGGACAGGGAACACAGATACGCAGTATTTT
>TRBD1|NA|TRBJ2-7|TRBV5-1
CASRPKGGGSYEQYF
TGCGCCAGCAGGCCAAAAGGGGGCGGTTCCTACGAGCAGTACTTC
>NA|once|TRBJ2-3|TRBV9
CASSVSIGLTPNTDTQYF
TGTGCCAGCAGCGTAAGTATTGGACTGACCCCAAACACAGATACGCAGTATTTT
>NA|once|TRBJ1-5|TRBV9
CASSPGGREEINQPQHF
TGTGCCAGCAGCCCGGGGGGCAGGGAAGAAATAAATCAGCCCCAGCATTTT
>TRBD2|NA|TRBJ2-1|TRBV10-3
CAISPWIAGHNEQFF
TGTGCCATCAGTCCGTGGATAGCGGGCCACAATGAGCAGTTCTTC
>TRBD1|NA|TRBJ1-5|TRBV5-6
CASSLSDRGYSNQPQHF
TGTGCCAGCAGCCTCTCGGACAGGGGTTATAGCAATCAGCCCCAGCATTTT
>NA|NA|TRBJ1-6|TRBV6-5
CASLRGSNSPLHF
TGTGCCAGCCTTCGGGGAAGTAATTCACCCCTCCACTTT
>NA|NA|TRBJ2-6|TRBV4-1
CASSQDLGSDLASGANVLTF
TGCGCCAGCAGCCAAGATCTAGGATCCGACCTTGCATCTGGGGCCAACGTCCTGACTTTC
>NA|NA|TRBJ1-5|TRBV9
CASSPGGLNQPQHF
TGTGCCAGCAGCCCAGGAGGTTTAAATCAGCCCCAGCATTTT
>TRBD1|NA|TRBJ1-2|TRBV25-1
CASRETGRVYGYTF
TGTGCCAGCAGGGAGACAGGGCGAGTCTATGGCTACACCTTC
>TRBD2|NA|TRBJ2-7|TRBV5-1
CASSLRRLAGHYEQYF
TGCGCCAGCAGCTTGAGAAGACTAGCGGGGCACTACGAGCAGTACTTC
>NA|NA|TRBJ2-7|TRBV27
CASRRGHTRISGRQYF
TGTGCCAGCAGAAGGGGCCATACCAGAATCTCGGGCCGGCAGTACTTC
>NA|few|TRBJ2-6|TRBV4-1
CASSVHRISGANVLTF
TGCGCCAGCAGCGTTCACAGGATCTCTGGGGCCAACGTCCTGACTTTC
>NA|once|TRBJ2-5|TRBV7-6
CATSREARETQYF
TGTGCCACCTCCAGGGAAGCACGCGAGACCCAGTACTTC
>TRBD1|NA|TRBJ1-2|TRBV2
CASRRRRWTGVNYGYTF
TGTGCCAGCAGAAGGCGCAGGTGGACAGGGGTTAACTATGGCTACACCTTC
>NA|NA|TRBJ1-5|TRBV12-5
CASGLVHAQGHQPQHF
TGTGCTAGTGGTTTGGTACATGCGCAGGGCCATCAGCCCCAGCATTTT
>TRBD2|NA|TRBJ2-3|TRBV7-3
CASSLVGLAGGPTDTQYF
TGTGCCAGCAGCTTAGTGGGACTAGCGGGGGGACCCACAGATACGCAGTATTTT
>NA|NA|TRBJ1-2|TRBV2
CASSAKDGLYGYTF
TGTGCCAGCAGCGCCAAAGACGGACTCTATGGCTACACCTTC
>TRBD1|NA|TRBJ1-2|TRBV5-1
CASSPGQGAGYGYTF
TGCGCCAGCAGCCCTGGACAGGGTGCGGGCTATGGCTACACCTTC
>TRBD1|NA|TRBJ1-2|TRBV7-8
CASSASDRASPPISYGYTF
TGTGCCAGCAGCGCCAGCGACAGGGCTTCCCCCCCTATTTCCTATGGCTACACCTTC
>TRBD1|NA|TRBJ1-2|TRBV7-9
CASSRPPGQGALGYTF
TGTGCCAGCAGCCGACCGCCCGGACAGGGGGCCCTCGGCTACACCTTC
>TRBD2|NA|TRBJ2-3|TRBV14
CASSRRISGGLNTDTQYF
TGTGCCAGCAGCCGCCGGATTAGCGGGGGGCTTAACACAGATACGCAGTATTTT